The 15 T cell receptor beta chains below were found in one sample sequenced in a study of identifying expanded T cells in peripheral blood. Repertoires were generated with immunoSEQ multiplex PCR, while TCRdb's copy carries only in-frame clones and drops some. Found here are tens of thousands of clones, less than 90% of them singletons; the top ten hold about 20%. Sequenced sample: blood. The origin of the receptors is a person aged 18-70 years in good health.

This rearrangement joins TRBV6-4 to TRBJ2-7; 12 bases are a match to TRBD2. The germline V gene has CDR1 MRHNA and CDR2 SNTAGT. The CDR3 is made up of 15 amino acids. With V trimmed by 7 bases and J by 2 bases, 6 bases remained unmatched. CDR3 DNA: TGTGCCAGCACCCCCCTAGCGGGAGGGACCTACGAGCAGTACTTC. It is translated as CASTPLAGGTYEQYF.

The chain's CDR3 is CASGLAADTQYF. The DNA for the CDR3 is TGTGCCAGTGGGCTAGCTGCGGATACGCAGTATTTT. V and J are TRBV19 and TRBJ2-3, with D possibly matching TRBD2 (5 bases). Germline V gene lookup returns CDR1 LNHDA and CDR2 SQIVND (reference sequence). The V end lost 8 bases, the J end lost 6 bases, and 12 bases lay between the germline ends. CDR3 length equals 12 residues. Looking up the rest from reference TRBV19 and TRBJ2-3 gives the full variable domain: DGGITQSPKYLFRKEGQNVTLSCEQNLNHDAMYWYRQDPGQGLRLIYYSQIVNDFQKGDIAEGYSVSREKKESFPLTVTSAQKNPTAFYLCASGLAADTQYFGPGTRLTVL.

The chain uses TRBV4-1 and TRBJ2-7, with TRBD2 matching over 16 bases. V lost 0 bases, J lost 0 bases, and 5 bases stayed unmatched. Germline loops: CDR1 MGHRA, CDR2 YSYEKL. There are 19 residues in the CDR3. DNA for the CDR3: TGCGCCAGCAGCCAAGACGGGACTAGCGGGAGGGCCCTCTCCTACGAGCAGTACTTC. This encodes CASSQDGTSGRALSYEQYF.

The chain recombines TRBV28 with TRBJ1-2; D gene unclear. Germline CDR1 MDHEN, CDR2 SYDVKM. V was cut by 10 bases and J by 2 bases, with 11 bases left in between. This CDR3 has 12 residues. The CDR3 DNA follows: TGTGCCACCACCCCTCAGAACTATGGCTACACCTTC. Protein product: CATTPQNYGYTF.

This clone was recorded a few times. The chain carries TRBV30 and TRBJ1-1; a possible D gene is TRBD1 (5 bases). The V end was cut by 2 bases, the J end by 4 bases, with 17 bases between. Germline V lookup: CDR1 GTSNPN, CDR2 SVGIG (reference sequence). The CDR3 consists of 15 residues. The CDR3 protein is CAWSKGDGRGTEAFF. In DNA form, the CDR3 reads TGTGCCTGGAGTAAGGGAGATGGTAGGGGCACTGAAGCTTTCTTT.

The chain recombines TRBV5-4 with TRBJ2-1; the match to TRBD2 covers 8 bases. Germline assignment: CDR1 SGHNT and CDR2 YYREEE (reference sequence). The CDR3 extends over 16 amino acids. V was pared by 3 bases and J by 1 base, with 6 bases of the junction left unmatched. The CDR3 here is CASSYGTRGSYNEQFF. The DNA for the CDR3 is TGTGCCAGCAGCTACGGGACTAGAGGGTCCTACAATGAGCAGTTCTTC.

This clone was counted a single time. J is TRBJ1-4 and V is TRBV7-2; 8 nucleotides match TRBD1. The CDR3 contains 16 residues. J lost 6 bases, V lost 0 bases, and 6 bases had no gene match. Germline CDR1 is SGHTA and CDR2 is FQGNSA. CDR3 DNA sequence: TGTGCCAGCAGCTTAGCGGCTTCAGGGGGCGATGAAAAACTGTTTTTT. Translated: CASSLAASGGDEKLFF.

This clone has a handful of counts. This sequence joins TRBV27 and TRBJ2-7; 12 positions match TRBD2. The ends lost 5 bases at V and 7 bases at J; junction bases unmatched: 9. Germline V CDR1 and CDR2: MNHEY, SMNVEV (reference sequence). This CDR3 has 15 amino acids. The CDR3, as DNA: TGTGCCAGCAGTCCGAGACTAGCGGGAGACCGTGAGCAGTACTTC. It specifies CASSPRLAGDREQYF.

The rearrangement uses TRBV5-1 and TRBJ2-3, with 7 bases matching TRBD2. CDR3 length: 16 amino acids. The trim removed 4 bases at V and 2 bases at J, leaving 10 bases unmatched. The germline CDR1 and CDR2 sequences are SGHRS and YFSETQ. Written as DNA, the CDR3 is TGCGCCAGCAGCCCCGCGGGGCGGGAGATCACAGATACGCAGTATTTT. Translation gives CASSPAGREITDTQYF.

This chain connects TRBV5-8 to TRBJ1-2; D is ambiguous. CDR1 is SGHTS and CDR2 is YDEGEE in the germline V gene. Deletions cut 1 base from V and 2 bases from J, with 21 bases between. This CDR3 comprises 18 residues. The CDR3, as DNA: TGTGCCAGCAGCTTGTGGAGCGAGTGGGATCTCCCAAACTATGGCTACACCTTC. Translation gives CASSLWSEWDLPNYGYTF.

This chain joins TRBV6-5 and TRBJ1-3, with D possibly TRBD1 on 6 matching bases. From germline, CDR1 is MNHEY and CDR2 SVGAGI. The CDR3 is made up of 14 amino acids. The V and J ends lost 7 bases and 3 bases respectively, with 13 bases between them. The CDR3: CASKTGLGGNTIYF. The CDR3 nucleotides read TGTGCCAGCAAAACAGGGTTGGGTGGAAACACCATATATTTT.

This clone was seen just once. CDR3 region: CAISERGTYNEQFF. CDR3 nucleotides: TGTGCCATCAGTGAGCGGGGAACTTACAATGAGCAGTTCTTC. The chain combines TRBV10-3 with TRBJ2-1; D is perhaps TRBD2 (5 bases). V was cut by 2 bases and J by 4 bases, with 9 bases left in between. The germline CDR1 and CDR2 sequences are ENHRY and SYGVKD. This CDR3 contains 14 residues.

This clone appeared once. Other nucleotide sequences in the sample specify the same CDR3. This rearrangement joins TRBV7-9 to TRBJ2-1, with D perhaps TRBD2 (5 bases). The V and J ends lost 0 bases and 2 bases respectively, with 5 bases between them. There are 14 residues in the CDR3. In germline, CDR1 is SEHNR, CDR2 FQNEAQ (reference sequence). CDR3 residues: CASSLAGAYNEQFF. In nucleotides, the CDR3 is TGTGCCAGCAGCTTAGCGGGAGCCTACAATGAGCAGTTCTTC.

V is TRBV19 and J is TRBJ2-2; D is possibly TRBD1 or TRBD2 (5 bases each). Germline CDR1 and CDR2: LNHDA and SQIVND (reference sequence). The CDR3 contains 12 residues. The V gene lost 6 bases and the J gene lost 6 bases, with 8 bases spanning the gap. Here the CDR3 DNA reads TGTGCCAGTAGCATGGGGGCCGGGGAGCTGTTTTTT. Its protein is CASSMGAGELFF.

This clone was seen just once. This rearrangement joins TRBV18 to TRBJ2-2, with TRBD2 matching 12 bases. CDR1 is KGHSH and CDR2 is LQKENI in the germline V gene. With V trimmed by 8 bases and J by 7 bases, 8 bases remained unmatched. CDR3 length equals 15 residues. CDR3 DNA: TGTGCCAGCCAAAGGACGGGACTAGCGGGCGGGGAGCTGTTTTTT. Translation: CASQRTGLAGGELFF.